A single sample is the source of the 19 T cell receptor beta chains below, sequenced in a study of shared clonotypes between healthy human individuals. The data were produced by immunoSEQ multiplex PCR, yet TCRdb's version contains in-frame clones alone and is incomplete. The table records around 700,000 clones, 73% of them present only once. What was sequenced was memory CD4+ T cells sorted from blood. The sample's subset: CD45RA-negative fraction. The receptors here all came from a woman under 40 in good health.

V gene TRBV2 combines with J gene TRBJ1-6, with D tentatively TRBD1 (5 bases). CDR3 size: 16 residues. Germline V gene lookup returns CDR1 SNHLY and CDR2 FYNNEI. V gave up 4 bases and J gave up 9 bases, with 19 bases separating them. CDR3 nucleotide sequence: TGTGCCAGCAGTGGGAAGGGGCCGAAGCTTGGTTCACCCCTCCACTTT. The encoded protein is CASSGKGPKLGSPLHF.

This chain connects TRBV28 to TRBJ2-1; D might be TRBD2 (6 bases). Trimming stripped 7 bases from V and 10 bases from J, with 23 bases between. This CDR3 is 15 amino acids long. The germline CDR1 and CDR2 sequences are MDHEN and SYDVKM. This chain's CDR3 is CASTPLRQLAWEQFF. The CDR3 DNA is TGTGCCAGCACCCCCCTCCGCCAACTAGCTTGGGAGCAGTTCTTC.

This clone appeared many times. The chain joins TRBV7-8 to TRBJ2-7, with 7 bases aligning to TRBD2. Losses at the gene ends were 5 bases for V and 0 bases for J; bases not matched to a gene: 4. Germline lookup yields CDR1 SGHVS and CDR2 FQNEAQ. The CDR3 is 14 amino acids. The CDR3 loop reads CASSQQRDSYEQYF. The CDR3 nucleotides read TGTGCCAGCAGCCAACAGCGGGACTCCTACGAGCAGTACTTC.

The chain couples TRBV29-1 to TRBJ1-1; TRBD1 matches at 7 bases. CDR3 length: 13 residues. The V gene's germline CDR1 is SQVTM and CDR2 ANQGSEA. Trimming removed 7 bases from V and 3 bases from J; junction bases left unmatched: 8. The DNA for the CDR3 is TGCAGCGCCTGCGACAGGGCAGACACTGAAGCTTTCTTT. It is translated as CSACDRADTEAFF.

V gene TRBV6-5 combines with J gene TRBJ1-4; TRBD1 matches 7 bases. Germline CDR1 MNHEY, CDR2 SVGAGI. This CDR3 contains 14 residues. The J segment lost 8 bases and the V segment lost 6 bases, leaving 9 bases of the junction unmatched. CDR3 bases: TGTGCCAGCAGCCTTGACAGGGCTGTCGAAAAACTGTTTTTT. This gives the protein CASSLDRAVEKLFF.

A remark on this clone: Given a far larger clone just one base away, this is likely a sequencing read error. The rearrangement joins TRBV7-2 to TRBJ1-1; no firm D call. Germline values: CDR1 SGHTA, CDR2 FQGNSA. This CDR3 comprises 13 residues. V lost 5 bases to trimming and J lost 0 bases, with 7 bases between them. The CDR3 DNA follows: TGTGCCAGCAGCCCCTACATGAACACTGAAGCTTTCTTT. It translates to CASSPYMNTEAFF.

This clone was detected once. The chain combines TRBV18 with TRBJ2-1; D may be TRBD1 (7 bases). Trimming took 2 bases from V and 9 from J, leaving 17 bases between them. The CDR3 totals 15 residues. The germline gives CDR1 KGHSH, CDR2 LQKENI. The CDR3 loop reads CASSPFKGAEGEQFF. The DNA of the CDR3 is TGTGCCAGCTCACCATTCAAGGGGGCGGAGGGTGAGCAGTTCTTC.

V usage is TRBV4-2 and J usage is TRBJ2-1; TRBD2 aligns across 12 bases. The trim removed 4 bases at V and 6 bases at J, leaving 10 bases unmatched. This CDR3 region has 17 residues. The germline gives CDR1 LGHNA, CDR2 YNFKEQ. The CDR3 reads CASSPTLAGGSVNEQFF. The CDR3 DNA sequence: TGTGCCAGCAGCCCTACACTAGCGGGAGGAAGTGTCAATGAGCAGTTCTTC.

The J gene is TRBJ2-3, the V gene TRBV7-3; TRBD2 agrees at 7 bases. The V and J ends lost 8 bases and 6 bases, in that order; junction bases with no gene match: 11. The CDR3 is 14 residues long. Germline CDR1 and CDR2: SGHTA and FQGTGA. CDR3 region: CASAPSRESDTQYF. The DNA of the CDR3 is TGTGCCAGCGCCCCCTCGCGGGAGAGCGATACGCAGTATTTT.

The rearrangement links TRBV28 to TRBJ1-1; D is unclear. CDR3 size: 15 residues. In germline, CDR1 is MDHEN, CDR2 SYDVKM. V lost 3 bases and J 1 base, leaving 12 bases between the germline ends. The CDR3 DNA is TGTGCCAGCAGTTTTGGCACGGCAGAGAACACTGAAGCTTTCTTT. Translation: CASSFGTAENTEAFF.

To note about this clone: Mismatch with germline at one junction end may stem from a read error. This sample includes further DNA sequences coding for the same CDR3. The V and J genes are TRBV2 and TRBJ2-7; 8 positions match TRBD1. CDR3 length: 14 amino acids. In germline, CDR1 is SNHLY, CDR2 FYNNEI. CDR3 in DNA: TGTGCCAGCAGCACGGACAGGGCCACCGACGAGCAATACTTC. Translation: CASSTDRATDEQYF. Together with reference TRBV2 and TRBJ2-7, the CDR3 gives the full variable domain: EPEVTQTPSHQVTQMGQEVILRCVPISNHLYFYWYRQILGQKVEFLVSFYNNEISEKSEIFDDQFSVERPDGSNFTLKIRSTKLEDSAMYFCASSTDRATDEQYFGPGTRLTVT.

This clone was counted once. The rearrangement uses TRBV27 and TRBJ2-7; 9 nucleotides agree with TRBD1. Germline-derived CDR1 and CDR2 are MNHEY and SMNVEV (reference sequence). Trimming cost V 2 bases and J 2 bases; bases outside gene matches: 1. There are 14 residues in the CDR3. CDR3 DNA: TGTGCCAGCAGTTTAAGGACAGGGGCCTACGAGCAGTACTTC. Residues: CASSLRTGAYEQYF.

This clone was counted at least ten times. The chain is built from TRBV30 and TRBJ1-2; 11 bases agree with TRBD1. V trimming: 5 bases; J trimming: 4 bases; junction bases outside the gene matches: 6. The CDR3 consists of 14 residues. Germline loops: CDR1 GTSNPN, CDR2 SVGIG (reference sequence). CDR3 loop: CAWAPGQGGYGYTF. CDR3 coding DNA: TGTGCCTGGGCGCCGGGACAGGGGGGCTATGGCTACACCTTC. Looking up the rest from reference TRBV30 and TRBJ1-2 gives the full variable domain: SQTIHQWPATLVQPVGSPLSLECTVEGTSNPNLYWYRQAAGRGLQLLFYSVGIGQISSEVPQNLSASRPQDRQFILSSKKLLLSDSGFYLCAWAPGQGGYGYTFGSGTRLTVV.

The genes are TRBV4-1 and TRBJ1-4, with 8 bases identical to TRBD1. The CDR3 runs to 15 residues. The germline gives CDR1 MGHRA, CDR2 YSYEKL. Trimming removed 4 bases from V and 7 bases from J; junction bases left unmatched: 8. The CDR3 bases are TGCGCCAGCAGCCGCCCAGGGGGCTCGAGTGAAAAACTGTTTTTT. It encodes CASSRPGGSSEKLFF.

This rearrangement joins TRBV7-9 to TRBJ1-3; possibly TRBD1 for D (5 bases). This CDR3 spans 15 amino acids. V lost 5 bases, J lost 2 bases, and 13 bases lay in between. Germline-derived CDR1 and CDR2 are SEHNR and FQNEAQ (reference sequence). Here the CDR3 reads CASSGDGGPGNTIYF. Written as DNA, the CDR3 is TGTGCCAGCAGCGGAGATGGGGGTCCTGGAAACACCATATATTTT.

The V gene is TRBV5-1, the J gene TRBJ2-1, with TRBD2 as a possible D gene (5 bases). The germline V gene has CDR1 SGHRS and CDR2 YFSETQ. CDR3 length: 15 amino acids. Trimming pared 0 bases from V and 5 bases from J, leaving 12 bases between. The CDR3 reads CASSLVGVADNEQFF. The CDR3 region has the DNA TGCGCCAGCAGCTTGGTCGGGGTGGCCGACAATGAGCAGTTCTTC.

The CDR3 sequence is CASSSYNPGQGYEQYF. CDR3 coding DNA: TGTGCCAGCAGTTCCTACAATCCGGGACAGGGATACGAGCAGTACTTC. This chain links TRBV27 with TRBJ2-7; 9 bases map to TRBD1. From germline, CDR1 is MNHEY and CDR2 SMNVEV (reference sequence). There are 16 residues in the CDR3. V shed 4 bases and J 4 bases; nucleotides not matched to a gene: 11.

The chain recombines TRBV5-1 with TRBJ2-2; TRBD2 matches at 10 bases. The CDR3 extends over 18 amino acids. CDR1 and CDR2 from the germline V gene are SGHRS and YFSETQ. Unmatched junction bases numbered 12, after V lost 4 bases and J lost 3 bases. DNA for the CDR3: TGCGCCAGCAGCCCGGGACTAGCGCGAGCACAGGACACCGGGGAGCTGTTTTTT. This codes for CASSPGLARAQDTGELFF.

This clone was seen a single time. This may come from a read error, since a much larger clone is one base off. The same CDR3 also results from other DNA sequences found in this sample. The J gene is TRBJ2-5, the V gene TRBV2; D not certain. Trimming took 2 bases from V and 4 from J, leaving 5 bases between them. Per germline, CDR1 SNHLY and CDR2 FYNNEI. The CDR3 spans 12 residues. The CDR3, as DNA: TGTGCCAGCAGTGAACGTCGAGAGACCCAGTACTTC. This translates into CASSERRETQYF. The variable domain in full, with the rest retrieved from reference TRBV2 and TRBJ2-5, is EPEVTQTPSHQVTQMGQEVILRCVPISNHLYFYWYRQILGQKVEFLVSFYNNEISEKSEIFDDQFSVERPDGSNFTLKIRSTKLEDSAMYFCASSERRETQYFGPGTRLLVL.